One sample yielded the 31 T cell receptor beta chains listed below, sequenced in a study of T cell responses to AZD1222 COVID-19 vaccine. Sequencing was performed with immunoSEQ multiplex PCR; in TCRdb, only in-frame clones are kept and a portion is missing. The sample lists about 180,000 clones; nearly 95% were seen once. Sequencing used peripheral blood, obtained 28 days after the second AZD1222 dose. The origin of the receptors is an adult who received the AZD1222 COVID-19 vaccine.

The V gene is TRBV5-8, the J gene TRBJ1-5; D perhaps matches TRBD1 (5 bases). V lost 2 bases and J lost 0, with 9 bases in between. CDR1 and CDR2 from the germline V gene are SGHTS and YDEGEE. This CDR3 region has 15 residues. In DNA, the CDR3 is TGTGCCAGCAGCTTAGGGGCGTATAGCAATCAGCCCCAGCATTTT. This encodes CASSLGAYSNQPQHF.

The CDR3 loop reads CASSLREGALTGYTF. DNA for the CDR3: TGTGCCAGCAGCCTTCGGGAGGGGGCATTGACCGGCTACACCTTC. The J gene is TRBJ1-2, the V gene TRBV13, with 7 bases lining up with TRBD1. The CDR3 consists of 15 residues. V shed 5 bases and J 8 bases; nucleotides not matched to a gene: 14. CDR1 and CDR2 (germline): PRHDT, FYEKMQ (reference sequence).

The rearrangement links TRBV7-2 to TRBJ2-7, with TRBD2 matching 9 bases. Trimming took 0 bases from V and 2 from J; bases not matched to a gene: 8. Germline V gene data show CDR1 as SGHTA and CDR2 as FQGNSA. The CDR3 has 17 residues. DNA of the CDR3: TGTGCCAGCAGCTTAGCGCCCCTGCGGGGGGGCACCTACGAGCAGTACTTC. Translation gives CASSLAPLRGGTYEQYF.

V and J are TRBV7-7 and TRBJ2-6; D might be TRBD2 (6 bases). V lost 5 bases and J lost 2, with 13 bases in between. Germline V gene data show CDR1 as SSHAT and CDR2 as FNYEAQ (reference sequence). This CDR3 contains 16 residues. In nucleotides, the CDR3 is TGTGCCAGCAGCCCCGCGTGGGGGGCTGGGGCCAACGTCCTGACTTTC. As protein: CASSPAWGAGANVLTF.

This chain joins TRBV21-1 and TRBJ1-5. TRBV21-1 is noted as a pseudogene. This CDR3 has 15 amino acids. In nucleotides, the CDR3 is TGTGCCAGCAGCAAGAAACTACTTCACAATCAGCCCCAGCATTTT. The encoded protein is CASSKKLLHNQPQHF.

V is TRBV11-3 and J is TRBJ2-1; D gene unclear. V shed 4 bases and J shed 6 bases, with 7 bases lying between them. CDR3 size: 12 residues. CDR1 is SGHNT, CDR2 YENEEA, per germline. CDR3 in DNA: TGTGCCAGCAGCTCACACCTCAATGAGCAGTTCTTC. It translates to CASSSHLNEQFF. Full variable domain (rest looked up from reference TRBV11-3 and TRBJ2-1): EAGVVQSPRYKIIEKKQPVAFWCNPISGHNTLYWYLQNLGQGPELLIRYENEEAVDDSQLPKDRFSAERLKGVDSTLKIQPAELGDSAVYLCASSSHLNEQFFGPGTRLTVL.

Turning to this clone: One end of the junction is discordant with germline, which a read error may explain. The chain is built from TRBV28 and TRBJ2-7; D gene uncertain. The CDR3 covers 12 residues. Germline-derived CDR1 and CDR2 are MDHEN and SYDVKM. The DNA of the CDR3 is TGTGCCAGCAGTTTATCTTCAGCTCCAAACGCCTTC. Translated, it gives CASSLSSAPNAF.

This clone was observed once. This chain joins TRBV29-1 and TRBJ2-2; maybe TRBD1 (7 bases). CDR3 length: 13 residues. The germline CDR1 and CDR2 sequences are SQVTM and ANQGSEA. In DNA form, the CDR3 reads TGCACCTCGCGGGACAGTGAAACCGGGGAGCTGTTTTTT. Amino acids: CTSRDSETGELFF.

This clone was seen only a few times. The chain combines TRBV30 with TRBJ1-1; D unresolved. Per germline, CDR1 GTSNPN and CDR2 SVGIG (reference sequence). Trimming removed 3 bases from V and 7 bases from J, with 9 bases in between. The CDR3 is 11 amino acids. The DNA of the CDR3 is TGTGCCTGGAGGAGTTGGGGTGAAGCTTTCTTT. Protein sequence: CAWRSWGEAFF. Combining the CDR3 with reference TRBV30 and TRBJ1-1 gives the whole variable domain SQTIHQWPATLVQPVGSPLSLECTVEGTSNPNLYWYRQAAGRGLQLLFYSVGIGQISSEVPQNLSASRPQDRQFILSSKKLLLSDSGFYLCAWRSWGEAFFGQGTRLTVV.

The chain uses TRBV28 and TRBJ2-5; 8 bases match TRBD1. The CDR3 has 14 amino acids. V shed 5 bases, J shed 5 bases, and the junction held 7 bases outside the gene matches. CDR1 MDHEN and CDR2 SYDVKM come from the germline V gene. The CDR3 sequence: CASSLTGGRETQYF. Written as DNA, the CDR3 is TGTGCCAGCAGTCTTACAGGGGGACGGGAGACCCAGTACTTC.

The gene calls are TRBV4-1 and TRBJ1-6; TRBD1 matches 8 bases. With 0 bases clipped from V and 8 bases from J, the junction kept 12 bases outside the gene matches. Germline values: CDR1 MGHRA, CDR2 YSYEKL. This CDR3 spans 18 amino acids. CDR3 DNA sequence: TGCGCCAGCAGCCAAGACCCGACAGGGGCCGGGGAATATTCACCCCTCCACTTT. Its translation: CASSQDPTGAGEYSPLHF.

In its sample, this clone was seen once. The genes are TRBV19 and TRBJ1-6, with D uncertain. Germline V gene data show CDR1 as LNHDA and CDR2 as SQIVND (reference sequence). V dropped 3 bases and J dropped 8 bases, with 11 bases sitting between them. The CDR3 is made up of 14 amino acids. CDR3 in amino acids: CASSMGFGDSPLHF. DNA for the CDR3: TGTGCCAGTAGTATGGGATTCGGGGATTCACCCCTCCACTTT.

This clone was recorded once. The CDR3 region is CASSLGPSGTTQYF. The CDR3 nucleotides read TGTGCCAGCAGCTTAGGCCCTAGCGGGACTACGCAGTATTTT. V and J are TRBV7-2 and TRBJ2-3, with 9 nucleotides matching TRBD2. The CDR3 contains 14 residues. The junction had 4 bases not matched to a gene; V was cut back by 1 base and J by 8 bases. Per germline, CDR1 SGHTA and CDR2 FQGNSA.

The V call is TRBV19, the J call TRBJ1-5, with 8 bases aligning to TRBD1. The germline gives CDR1 LNHDA, CDR2 SQIVND (reference sequence). The CDR3 totals 20 residues. The V gene end was trimmed by 5 bases and the J gene end by 3 bases; junction bases not matched to a gene: 21. The CDR3 here is CASSPRVPGQDGSTNQPQHF. Written as DNA, the CDR3 is TGTGCCAGTAGTCCTCGGGTCCCGGGACAGGACGGCTCAACCAATCAGCCCCAGCATTTT.

The chain's CDR3 is CASSLTGVGAKNIQYF. In DNA form, the CDR3 reads TGTGCCAGCAGCCTAACAGGGGTCGGAGCCAAAAACATTCAGTACTTC. The V call is TRBV25-1, the J call TRBJ2-4; 7 nucleotides agree with TRBD1. The trim removed 6 bases at V and 0 bases at J, leaving 8 bases unmatched. Per the germline V gene, CDR1 is MGHDK and CDR2 is SYGVNS. The CDR3 loop spans 16 amino acids.

This chain links TRBV7-4 with TRBJ1-5; D unclear. Between the trimmed V and J ends, which lost 6 bases and 0 bases, there was a span of 27 bases. Per the germline V gene, CDR1 is SGHVT and CDR2 is SQSDAQ. The CDR3 has 20 residues. CDR3: CASRSPHGVHAPYSNQPQHF. The DNA of the CDR3 is TGTGCCAGCAGATCCCCCCACGGGGTTCACGCTCCTTATAGCAATCAGCCCCAGCATTTT.

V is TRBV7-9 and J is TRBJ2-2; 7 bases are a match to TRBD1. CDR3 length equals 15 residues. The V segment lost 6 bases and the J segment 5 bases; nucleotides outside the gene matches: 9. The germline CDR1 and CDR2 sequences are SEHNR and FQNEAQ (reference sequence). The CDR3 DNA follows: TGTGCCAGCAGTAATCGGGACAGCAAGACCGGGGAGCTGTTTTTT. It specifies CASSNRDSKTGELFF.

The CDR3 nucleotides are TGTGCCAGCAGCTTGGCTAGCGGAGCTAACTTAGAGACCCAGTACTTC. Translation gives CASSLASGANLETQYF. The chain has TRBV5-6 and TRBJ2-5; 7 bases align to TRBD2. The CDR3 is made up of 16 amino acids. With 0 bases clipped from V and 4 bases from J, the junction kept 9 bases outside the gene matches. Germline V gives CDR1 SGHDT, CDR2 YYEEEE.

This chain joins TRBV4-1 and TRBJ1-5, with D possibly TRBD1 on 5 matching bases. CDR3 length: 16 amino acids. Looked up from germline, CDR1 is MGHRA and CDR2 is YSYEKL. The germline V and J ends were trimmed by 3 bases and 7 bases, with 19 bases remaining between them. The CDR3 DNA follows: TGCGCCAGCAGCCACTTGTGGGGCAGGGTTGGGCAGCCCCAGCATTTT. Translating gives CASSHLWGRVGQPQHF.

This clone was observed once. The chain is built from TRBV15 and TRBJ1-1, with D unresolved. This CDR3 contains 14 residues. Germline V gene sequence: CDR1 LNHNV, CDR2 YYDKDF (reference sequence). Trimming took off 0 bases at V and 6 bases at J, with 11 bases between the two ends. CDR3 amino acids: CATSRDTGWAEAFF. The CDR3 DNA is TGTGCCACCAGCAGAGATACGGGGTGGGCTGAAGCTTTCTTT.

The chain employs TRBV7-8 and TRBJ2-3, with D hard to call. CDR1 SGHVS and CDR2 FQNEAQ come from the germline V gene. This CDR3 contains 14 residues. The V gene lost 0 bases and the J gene lost 7 bases, with 11 bases spanning the gap. The CDR3 bases are TGTGCCAGCAGCTTAGCCGAGACGGCTTATACGCAGTATTTT. The encoded protein is CASSLAETAYTQYF.

This rearrangement joins TRBV30 to TRBJ2-3; no firm D call. V was pared by 3 bases and J by 2 bases, with 12 bases between. Germline V gives CDR1 GTSNPN, CDR2 SVGIG (reference sequence). CDR3 length equals 14 residues. DNA of the CDR3: TGTGCCTGGAGGTATAGCATCTACACAGATACGCAGTATTTT. Protein: CAWRYSIYTDTQYF. The full variable domain, completed using reference TRBV30 and TRBJ2-3, is SQTIHQWPATLVQPVGSPLSLECTVEGTSNPNLYWYRQAAGRGLQLLFYSVGIGQISSEVPQNLSASRPQDRQFILSSKKLLLSDSGFYLCAWRYSIYTDTQYFGPGTRLTVL.

This chain uses TRBV2 with TRBJ1-1, with unresolved D. In germline, CDR1 is SNHLY, CDR2 FYNNEI. Trimming removed 0 bases at V and 2 bases at J, with 4 bases between. The CDR3 loop spans 13 amino acids. In nucleotides, the CDR3 is TGTGCCAGCAGTGAAGCCCTAAACACTGAAGCTTTCTTT. It yields the protein CASSEALNTEAFF.

V gene TRBV9 combines with J gene TRBJ2-5; 7 nucleotides align to TRBD1. CDR3 size: 14 residues. CDR1 is SGDLS, CDR2 YYNGEE, per germline. Trimming at V came to 3 bases and at J to 4 bases, leaving 6 bases not matched to a gene. The CDR3 bases are TGTGCCAGCAGCGCCAACAGGGGTAGAGAGACCCAGTACTTC. This codes for CASSANRGRETQYF.

The genes are TRBV24-1 and TRBJ2-7; 8 positions agree with TRBD1. Trimming cost V 4 bases and J 1 base; bases outside gene matches: 5. Germline V gives CDR1 KGHDR, CDR2 SFDVKD. The CDR3 totals 15 residues. In DNA form, the CDR3 reads TGTGCCACCAGTGAAGGCAGGGGGCATTCCTACGAGCAGTACTTC. Translated: CATSEGRGHSYEQYF.

The chain recombines TRBV5-5 with TRBJ2-5; TRBD2 matches at 7 bases. This CDR3 comprises 19 residues. V was pared by 3 bases and J by 4 bases, with 21 bases of the junction left unmatched. Germline assignment: CDR1 SGHKS and CDR2 YYEKEE (reference sequence). The CDR3 here is CASSSVMGRIGRAGETQYF. CDR3 coding DNA: TGTGCCAGCAGCTCAGTGATGGGTCGTATTGGGAGGGCGGGAGAGACCCAGTACTTC. The full variable domain, its missing parts supplied by reference TRBV5-5 and TRBJ2-5, is DAGVTQSPTHLIKTRGQQVTLRCSPISGHKSVSWYQQVLGQGPQFIFQYYEKEERGRGNFPDRFSARQFPNYSSELNVNALLLGDSALYLCASSSVMGRIGRAGETQYFGPGTRLLVL.

This chain connects TRBV10-3 to TRBJ1-2, with 9 bases that match TRBD1. Germline V CDR1 and CDR2: ENHRY, SYGVKD. V lost 4 bases, J lost 4 bases, and 7 bases stayed unmatched. The CDR3 is made up of 15 amino acids. The CDR3 nucleotides read TGTGCCATCAGTGTCAGACCGGGACAGGGCTATGGCTACACCTTC. Translated, it gives CAISVRPGQGYGYTF.

This chain links TRBV6-6 with TRBJ1-3; D may be TRBD1 (5 bases). There are 18 residues in the CDR3. Germline CDR1 reads MNHNY; CDR2 reads SVGAGI (reference sequence). V was trimmed by 5 bases and J by 8 bases, leaving 28 bases between them. The CDR3 region has the DNA TGTGCCAGCAGTCCCACGACAGTGGGTAATCTAATCGGACACACCATATATTTT. Its protein product is CASSPTTVGNLIGHTIYF.

This clone has only a few counts. The chain links TRBV11-2 to TRBJ2-5, with 10 nucleotides matching TRBD2. The germline gives CDR1 SGHAT, CDR2 FQNNGV. Losses at the gene ends were 2 bases for V and 4 bases for J; bases not matched to a gene: 4. This CDR3 has 15 residues. The CDR3 DNA reads as TGTGCCAGCAGCTTAACAGCGGGGGGGCTAGAGACCCAGTACTTC. Translation: CASSLTAGGLETQYF.

DNA of the CDR3: TGCGCCAGCAGCTTGGTCCGTGGCCCGCCGGGAGATACGCAGTATTTT. It is translated as CASSLVRGPPGDTQYF. The rearrangement uses TRBV5-1 and TRBJ2-3, with D unclear. CDR3 size: 16 residues. V was pared by 0 bases and J by 5 bases, with 16 bases between. Germline V gene sequence: CDR1 SGHRS, CDR2 YFSETQ. Full variable domain (outside the CDR3, taken from reference TRBV5-1 and TRBJ2-3): KAGVTQTPRYLIKTRGQQVTLSCSPISGHRSVSWYQQTPGQGLQFLFEYFSETQRNKGNFPGRFSGRQFSNSRSEMNVSTLELGDSALYLCASSLVRGPPGDTQYFGPGTRLTVL.

V and J are TRBV4-2 and TRBJ2-3; 7 bases fit TRBD1. The V gene's germline CDR1 is LGHNA and CDR2 YNFKEQ. The V segment lost 0 bases and the J segment 12 bases; nucleotides outside the gene matches: 6. The CDR3 totals 13 residues. CDR3 residues: CASSQDGDRNQYF. The CDR3 coding sequence is TGTGCCAGCAGCCAAGATGGGGACAGAAACCAGTATTTT.